This T cell receptor (beta chain) was sequenced during a study of CD8 T cells in Susac syndrome (dated by TCRdb to between 2017 and 2020). About the investigation overall: Whether CD8+ T cell activation and differentiation in Susac syndrome was antigen driven was tested using repertoire sequencing. The paper's findings and limits, for the study overall: The study acknowledged that relatively few individuals were included in the TCR sequencing and HLA analysis.

A remark on this clonotype: It lacks a known antigen. No much larger clonotype is one base removed from it; base qualities were not supplied.

RNA was extracted with the RNeasy kit and about 0.5 to 1 ug was reverse transcribed using random hexamers. The immunoSEQ multiplex PCR assay, covering 54 Vbeta and 13 Jbeta segments, was used to amplify TCR beta CDR3 regions. PCR amplification bias was corrected using a synthetic template baseline for primer optimization and computational correction. Per the authors' processing: Reads were annotated to V, D and J genes according to IMGT and were analyzed with immunoSEQ Analyzer, with only productive sequences retained. Clonality was computed as one minus Shannon entropy normalized by log2 of the number of productive unique sequences. For each patient and control, public and private clones were evaluated within the 100 most prevalent clones. Clones were defined as Susac-specific if absent from the healthy and MS cohorts, from 1052 published viral clones and from other ImmuneACCESS disease sequences. In-frame beta chains were kept once TCRdb had trimmed the public reads at Q25 with fastp and called clones with MiXCR. Identical CDR3 protein sequences are pooled into one entry, listed with their most common genes and DNA. The V and J calls shown here were made by TCRdb, not taken from the authors' results. This sample is represented by some 130,000 distinct CDR3 sequences; around 94% of them were singletons. The ten largest make up approximately 0.12% of the sample.

Peripheral blood CD8+ and CD4+ T cells from healthy donors, Susac syndrome patients and multiple sclerosis patients were profiled using high-throughput TCR beta sequencing. The multiple sclerosis controls were treatment-naive patients who had stable or active relapsing-remitting disease and met the revised McDonald criteria. Bulk CD8+ and CD4+ T cells were purified by magnetic negative isolation, while CD8+ TEMRA cells were enriched using FACS. Blood was collected in EDTA tubes and processed within 24 hours, with PBMCs isolated through density gradient centrifugation. PBMCs intended for TCR sequencing were cryopreserved in liquid nitrogen and thawed later in a water bath at 37 degrees C. Purity of sorted or isolated CD4+, CD8+ and CD8+ TEMRA cells was at least 90%. The germline V gene gives CDR1 as SGHRS and CDR2 as YFSETQ. The CDR3 covers 13 residues, taking in both the cysteine and the phenylalanine. Of the read, only the CDR3 DNA is kept; its 39 bases are in frame from base 1. The V end gives up 7 bases and the J end 5 bases, leaving 8 bases in the junction not matched to a gene.

The sequencing input was CD4+ T cells from PBMCs. This receptor was obtained from a human donor with multiple sclerosis. Here the chain combines TRBV5-1 and TRBJ2-5; a stretch of 7 junction bases matches TRBD2. The CDR3 region has the sequence CASRWTRLETQYF. The nucleotides read TGCGCCAGCCGCTGGACTAGGCTTGAGACCCAGTACTTC. Outside the CDR3, residues come from the reference TRBV5-1 and TRBJ2-5 proteins, so the full variable domain is: KAGVTQTPRYLIKTRGQQVTLSCSPISGHRSVSWYQQTPGQGLQFLFEYFSETQRNKGNFPGRFSGRQFSNSRSEMNVSTLELGDSALYLCASRWTRLETQYFGPGTRLLVL.